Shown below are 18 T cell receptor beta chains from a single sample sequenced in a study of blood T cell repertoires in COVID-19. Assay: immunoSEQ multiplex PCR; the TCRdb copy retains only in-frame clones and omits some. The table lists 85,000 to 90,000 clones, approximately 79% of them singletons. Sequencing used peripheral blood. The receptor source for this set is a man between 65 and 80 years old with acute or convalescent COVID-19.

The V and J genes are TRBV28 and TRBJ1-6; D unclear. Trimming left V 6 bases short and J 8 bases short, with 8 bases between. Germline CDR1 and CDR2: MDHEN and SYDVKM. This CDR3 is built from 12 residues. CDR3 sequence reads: CASRPLHSPLHF. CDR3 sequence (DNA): TGTGCCAGCAGACCACTTCATTCACCCCTCCACTTT.

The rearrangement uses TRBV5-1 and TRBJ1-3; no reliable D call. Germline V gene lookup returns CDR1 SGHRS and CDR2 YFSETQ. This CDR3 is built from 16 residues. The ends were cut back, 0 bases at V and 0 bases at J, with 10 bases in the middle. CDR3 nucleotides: TGCGCCAGCAGCTTGGGCGTCGGACTCTCTGGAAACACCATATATTTT. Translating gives CASSLGVGLSGNTIYF.

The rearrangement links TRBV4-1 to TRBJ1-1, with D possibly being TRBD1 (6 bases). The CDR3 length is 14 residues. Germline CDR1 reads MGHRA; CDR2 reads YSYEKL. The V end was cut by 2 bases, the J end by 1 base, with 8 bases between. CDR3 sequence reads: CASSQRGANTEAFF. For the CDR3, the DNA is TGCGCCAGCAGCCAACGGGGGGCGAACACTGAAGCTTTCTTT.

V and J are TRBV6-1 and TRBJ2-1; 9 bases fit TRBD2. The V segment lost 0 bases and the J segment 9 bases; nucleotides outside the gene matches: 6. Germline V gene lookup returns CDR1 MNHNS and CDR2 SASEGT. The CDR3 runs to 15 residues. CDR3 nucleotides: TGTGCCAGCAGTGAAGCTAGCGGGGGAATTTTTGAGCAGTTCTTC. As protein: CASSEASGGIFEQFF.

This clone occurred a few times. The CDR3 DNA follows: TGTGCCAGTAGGGCGGAGAACTATGGCTACACCTTC. Its translation: CASRAENYGYTF. The genes are TRBV19 and TRBJ1-2, with unresolved D. Germline CDR1 and CDR2: LNHDA and SQIVND (reference sequence). Trimming left V 6 bases short and J 2 bases short, with 7 bases between. The CDR3 length is 12 residues.

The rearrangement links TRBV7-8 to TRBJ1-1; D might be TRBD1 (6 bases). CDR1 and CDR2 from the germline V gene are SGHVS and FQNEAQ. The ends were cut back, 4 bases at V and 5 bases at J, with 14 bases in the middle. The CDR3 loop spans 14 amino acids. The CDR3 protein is CASSSPGARTEAFF. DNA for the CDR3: TGTGCCAGCAGCTCCCCAGGGGCCAGGACTGAAGCTTTCTTT.

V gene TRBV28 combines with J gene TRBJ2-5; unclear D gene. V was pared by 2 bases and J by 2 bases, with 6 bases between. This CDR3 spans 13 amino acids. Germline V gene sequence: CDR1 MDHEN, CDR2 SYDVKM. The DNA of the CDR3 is TGTGCCAGCAGTTTACTTTTGCAAGAGACCCAGTACTTC. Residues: CASSLLLQETQYF.

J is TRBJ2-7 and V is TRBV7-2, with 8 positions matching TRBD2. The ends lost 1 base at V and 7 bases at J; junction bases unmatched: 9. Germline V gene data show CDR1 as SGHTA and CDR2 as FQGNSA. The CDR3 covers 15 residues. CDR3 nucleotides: TGTGCCAGCAGCTTAGATGGCGGGGGGCTGTTTGAGCAGTACTTC. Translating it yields CASSLDGGGLFEQYF.

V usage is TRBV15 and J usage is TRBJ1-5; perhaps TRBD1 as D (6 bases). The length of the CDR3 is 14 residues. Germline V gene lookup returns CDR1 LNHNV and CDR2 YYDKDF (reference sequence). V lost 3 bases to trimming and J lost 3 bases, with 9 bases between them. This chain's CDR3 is CATSSRQDNQPQHF. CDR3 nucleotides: TGTGCCACCAGCAGTAGACAGGACAATCAGCCCCAGCATTTT.

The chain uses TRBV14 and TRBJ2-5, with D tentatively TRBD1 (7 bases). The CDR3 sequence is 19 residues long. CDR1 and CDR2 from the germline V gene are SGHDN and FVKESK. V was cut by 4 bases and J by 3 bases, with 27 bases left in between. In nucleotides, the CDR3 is TGTGCCAGCAGCCGGGGGCTCCTCGGAGGGGGCGCCCCCGAAGAGACCCAGTACTTC. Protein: CASSRGLLGGGAPEETQYF.

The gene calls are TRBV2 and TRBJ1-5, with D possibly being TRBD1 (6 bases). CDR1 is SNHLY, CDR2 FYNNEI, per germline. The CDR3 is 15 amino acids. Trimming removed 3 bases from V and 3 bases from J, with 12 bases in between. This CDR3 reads CASSEDGTLNQPQHF. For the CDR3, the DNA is TGTGCCAGCAGTGAGGACGGGACACTCAATCAGCCCCAGCATTTT. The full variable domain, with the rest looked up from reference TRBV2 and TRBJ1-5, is EPEVTQTPSHQVTQMGQEVILRCVPISNHLYFYWYRQILGQKVEFLVSFYNNEISEKSEIFDDQFSVERPDGSNFTLKIRSTKLEDSAMYFCASSEDGTLNQPQHFGDGTRLSIL.

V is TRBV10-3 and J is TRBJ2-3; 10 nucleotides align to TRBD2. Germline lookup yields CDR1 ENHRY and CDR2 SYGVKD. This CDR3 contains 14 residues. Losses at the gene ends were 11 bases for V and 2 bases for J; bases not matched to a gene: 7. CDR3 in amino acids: CAAQGLAVTDTQYF. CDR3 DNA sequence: TGTGCCGCCCAAGGACTAGCGGTCACAGATACGCAGTATTTT.

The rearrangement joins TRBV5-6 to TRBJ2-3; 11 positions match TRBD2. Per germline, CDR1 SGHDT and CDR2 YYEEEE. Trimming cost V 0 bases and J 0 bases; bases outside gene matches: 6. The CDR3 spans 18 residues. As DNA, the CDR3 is TGTGCCAGCAGCTTGGACCTAGCGGGGGGTCTCAGCACAGATACGCAGTATTTT. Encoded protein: CASSLDLAGGLSTDTQYF.

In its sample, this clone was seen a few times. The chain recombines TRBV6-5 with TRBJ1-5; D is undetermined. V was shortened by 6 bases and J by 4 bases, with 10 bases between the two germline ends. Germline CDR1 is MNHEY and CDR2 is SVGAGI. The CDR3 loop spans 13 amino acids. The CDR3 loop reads CASRREVNQPQHF. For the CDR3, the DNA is TGTGCCAGCAGGCGAGAGGTGAATCAGCCCCAGCATTTT.

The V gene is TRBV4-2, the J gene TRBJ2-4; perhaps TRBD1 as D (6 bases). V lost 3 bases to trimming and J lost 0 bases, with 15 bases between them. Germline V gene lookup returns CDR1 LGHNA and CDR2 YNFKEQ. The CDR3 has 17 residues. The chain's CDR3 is CASSQSVGGLAKNIQYF. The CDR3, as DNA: TGTGCCAGCAGCCAGTCGGTTGGGGGCTTAGCCAAAAACATTCAGTACTTC.

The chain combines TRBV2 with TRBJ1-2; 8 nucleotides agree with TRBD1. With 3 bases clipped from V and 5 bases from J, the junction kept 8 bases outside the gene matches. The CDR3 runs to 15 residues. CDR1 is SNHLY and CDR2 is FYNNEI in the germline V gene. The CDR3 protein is CASSERTGPEYGYTF. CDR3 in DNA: TGTGCCAGCAGTGAGCGGACAGGGCCAGAATATGGCTACACCTTC.

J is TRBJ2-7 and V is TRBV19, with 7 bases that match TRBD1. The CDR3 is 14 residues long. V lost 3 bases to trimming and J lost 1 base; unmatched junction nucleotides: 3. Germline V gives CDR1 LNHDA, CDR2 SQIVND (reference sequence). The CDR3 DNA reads TGTGCCAGTAGTATCACAGGGGAGTCCTACGAGCAGTACGTC. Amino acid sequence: CASSITGESYEQYV.

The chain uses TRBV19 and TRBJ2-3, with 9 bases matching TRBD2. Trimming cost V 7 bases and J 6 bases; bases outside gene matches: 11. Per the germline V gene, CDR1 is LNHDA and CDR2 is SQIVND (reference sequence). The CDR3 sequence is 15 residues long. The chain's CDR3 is CASIDGASGKDTQYF. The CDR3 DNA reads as TGTGCCAGTATCGATGGCGCTAGCGGGAAGGATACGCAGTATTTT.